This T cell receptor beta chain came from a study of blood T cell repertoires in COVID-19. Looking at the study overall: The United States, Italy and Spain provided the acute and convalescent COVID-19 samples.

Germline CDR1 SQVTM, CDR2 ANQGSEA. This CDR3 is 13 amino acids long. V shed 7 bases and J shed 2 bases, with 12 bases lying between them. Generated by immunoSEQ multiplex PCR, the TCRdb table keeps only in-frame clones and is missing some. The sample contains 130,000 or so clones, around nine tenths of which appear only once. The sequencing input was peripheral blood. V and J are TRBV29-1 and TRBJ1-3; tentative D call: TRBD1 (6 bases). The clonotype originates from a woman aged 55-69 years with acute or convalescent COVID-19. As DNA, the CDR3 is TGCAGCGCCCAGGGGCAGACTGGAAACACCATATATTTT. It yields the protein CSAQGQTGNTIYF. Looking up the rest from reference TRBV29-1 and TRBJ1-3 gives the full variable domain: SAVISQKPSRDICQRGTSLTIQCQVDSQVTMMFWYRQQPGQSLTLIATANQGSEATYESGFVIDKFPISRPNLTFSTLTVSNMSPEDSSIYLCSAQGQTGNTIYFGEGSWLTVV.